This TCR beta chain is from a study of blood T cell repertoires in COVID-19. The overall study: The samples span acute and convalescent COVID-19 from the United States, Italy and Spain. From T cells, B-cell-depleted T cells, or PBMCs came the material, which was cDNA or gDNA.

Per the authors' pipeline: The authors estimated nucleated cell counts from reference gene primer amplification. Assay: immunoSEQ multiplex PCR; the TCRdb copy retains only in-frame clones and omits some. D and trimming were read from the DNA, whereas the V and J calls and clone size are those reported in that table. The sample lists around 200,000 clones; roughly 80% were seen once. The CDR3 covers 15 residues. The germline CDR1 and CDR2 sequences are LGHDT and YNNKEL (reference sequence). Between the trimmed V and J ends, which lost 2 bases and 6 bases, there was a span of 15 bases. Sequencing was carried out using peripheral blood. This clonotype was sampled from a man between 25 and 39 years old with active or convalescent COVID-19. The gene calls are TRBV3-1 (or the pseudogene TRBV3-2) and TRBJ2-3; a weak D match, TRBD1 (6 bases). The CDR3 reads CASSQNRAVMDTQYF. The CDR3 coding sequence is TGTGCCAGCAGCCAAAACAGGGCGGTAATGGATACGCAGTATTTT.